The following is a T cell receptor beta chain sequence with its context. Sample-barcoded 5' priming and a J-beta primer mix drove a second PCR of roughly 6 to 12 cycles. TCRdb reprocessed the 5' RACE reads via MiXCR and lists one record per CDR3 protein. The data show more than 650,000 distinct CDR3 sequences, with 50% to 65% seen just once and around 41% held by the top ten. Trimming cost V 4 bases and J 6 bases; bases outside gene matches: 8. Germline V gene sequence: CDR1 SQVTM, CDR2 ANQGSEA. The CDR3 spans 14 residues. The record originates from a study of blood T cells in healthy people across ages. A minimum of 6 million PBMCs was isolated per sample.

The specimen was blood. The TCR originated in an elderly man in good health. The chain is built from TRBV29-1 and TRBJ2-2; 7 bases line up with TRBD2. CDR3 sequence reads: CSVVSPRESGELFF. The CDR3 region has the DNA TGCAGCGTTGTTAGCCCGCGGGAGTCCGGGGAGCTGTTTTTT.